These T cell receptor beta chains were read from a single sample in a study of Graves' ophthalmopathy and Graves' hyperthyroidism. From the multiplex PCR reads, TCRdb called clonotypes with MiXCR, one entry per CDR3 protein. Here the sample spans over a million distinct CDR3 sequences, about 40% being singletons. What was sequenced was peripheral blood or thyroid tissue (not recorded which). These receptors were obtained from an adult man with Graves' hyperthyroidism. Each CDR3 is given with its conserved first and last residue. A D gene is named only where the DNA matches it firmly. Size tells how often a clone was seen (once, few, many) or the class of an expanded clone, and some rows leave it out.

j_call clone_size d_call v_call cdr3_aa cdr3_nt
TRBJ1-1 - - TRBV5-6 CASSFATGFSEAFF TGTGCCAGCAGCTTTGCAACAGGCTTTAGTGAAGCTTTCTTT
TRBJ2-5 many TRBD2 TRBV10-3 CAISESSSGQETQYF TGTGCCATCAGTGAGTCTTCTAGCGGGCAAGAGACCCAGTACTTC
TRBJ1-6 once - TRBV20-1 CSARDSFGISPLHF TGCAGTGCTAGAGATTCATTTGGCATTTCACCCCTCCACTTT
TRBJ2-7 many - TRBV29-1 CSVDHWDGGSYEQYF TGCAGCGTTGATCATTGGGACGGAGGCTCCTACGAGCAGTACTTC
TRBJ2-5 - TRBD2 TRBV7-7 CASSRAGIQEAQYF TGTGCCAGCAGCAGAGCGGGGATCCAAGAGGCTCAGTACTTC
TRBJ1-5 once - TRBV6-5 CASSPGIANQPQHF TGTGCCAGCAGCCCCGGGATAGCCAATCAGCCCCAGCATTTT
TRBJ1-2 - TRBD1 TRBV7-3 CASSSSGGQGYTF TGTGCCAGCAGCTCCTCAGGGGGCCAAGGCTACACCTTC
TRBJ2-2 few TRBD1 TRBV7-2 CASSLEQGADTGELFF TGTGCCAGCAGCTTGGAGCAGGGGGCGGACACCGGGGAGCTGTTTTTT
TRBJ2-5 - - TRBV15 CATSRSGTLGTQYF TGTGCCACCAGCAGATCCGGGACACTCGGGACCCAGTACTTC
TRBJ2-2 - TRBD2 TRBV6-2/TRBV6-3 CASTNSRLALSPGELFF TGTGCCAGCACCAACTCGAGACTAGCGTTATCACCCGGGGAGCTGTTTTTT
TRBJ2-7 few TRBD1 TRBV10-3 CAISELGGLSYEQYF TGTGCCATCAGTGAGTTAGGGGGCCTCTCCTACGAGCAGTACTTC
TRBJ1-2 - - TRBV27 CASSPSWGNYGYTF TGTGCCAGCTCCCCGTCTTGGGGTAACTATGGCTACACCTTC
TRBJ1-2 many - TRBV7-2 CASAYGKPNYGYTF TGTGCCAGCGCCTACGGGAAGCCTAACTATGGCTACACCTTC
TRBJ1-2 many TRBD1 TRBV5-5 CASSSTWTGDGGYTF TGTGCCAGCAGCTCCACCTGGACAGGGGACGGTGGCTACACCTTC
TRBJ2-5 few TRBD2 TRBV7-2 CASSQEFSGSRETQYF TGTGCCAGCAGCCAAGAATTTAGCGGGAGTCGAGAGACCCAGTACTTC
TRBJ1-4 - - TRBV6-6 CASSYSEQGTTNEKLFF TGTGCCAGCAGTTACTCGGAGCAGGGCACAACTAATGAAAAACTGTTTTTT
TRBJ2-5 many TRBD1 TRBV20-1 CSARSDRAETQYF TGCAGTGCTAGATCGGACAGGGCCGAGACCCAGTACTTC
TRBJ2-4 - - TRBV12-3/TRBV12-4 CASSTGSGGAQYF TGTGCCAGCAGTACAGGGTCCGGCGGGGCCCAGTACTTC
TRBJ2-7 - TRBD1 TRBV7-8 CASSWGTGRGYEQYF TGTGCCAGCAGCTGGGGGACAGGGAGGGGCTACGAGCAGTACTTC
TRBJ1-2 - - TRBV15 CATSRDGPGSTYGYTF TGTGCCACCAGCAGAGATGGGCCAGGGAGTACCTATGGCTACACCTTC
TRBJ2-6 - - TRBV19 CASRQGGVYVLTF TGTGCCAGCAGACAGGGAGGGGTCTACGTCCTGACTTTC
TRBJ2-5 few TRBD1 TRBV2 CASSADRAQETQYF TGTGCCAGCAGTGCTGACAGGGCCCAAGAGACCCAGTACTTC
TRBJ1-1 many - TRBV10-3 CAISGTGGEAFF TGTGCCATCAGTGGGACGGGCGGTGAAGCTTTCTTT
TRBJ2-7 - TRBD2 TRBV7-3 CASSATSSFSYEQYF TGTGCCAGCAGCGCGACTAGCTCCTTCTCCTACGAGCAGTACTTC
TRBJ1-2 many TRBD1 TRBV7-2 CATGTGIGGYTF TGTGCCACCGGGACAGGGATCGGTGGCTACACCTTC
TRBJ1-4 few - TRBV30 CAWSLTGVMGKLFF TGTGCCTGGAGTTTGACAGGCGTAATGGGAAAACTGTTTTTT
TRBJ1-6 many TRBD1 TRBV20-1 CSARGGQNSPLHF TGCAGTGCTAGAGGGGGACAGAATTCACCCCTCCACTTT
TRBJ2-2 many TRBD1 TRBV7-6 CASSPGQDHTGELFF TGTGCCAGCAGTCCGGGACAGGATCACACCGGGGAGCTGTTTTTT
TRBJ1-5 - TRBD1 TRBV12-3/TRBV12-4 CASSSDRADQPQHF TGTGCCAGCAGTTCGGACAGGGCGGATCAGCCCCAGCATTTT
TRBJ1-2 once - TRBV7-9 CASSHDGGSYGYTF TGTGCCAGCAGCCATGACGGCGGGAGCTATGGCTACACCTTC
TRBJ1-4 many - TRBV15 CATSGWLGAANEKLFF TGTGCCACCAGCGGCTGGTTGGGGGCCGCTAATGAAAAACTGTTTTTT
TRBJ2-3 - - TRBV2 CASSESTGGDTQYF TGTGCCAGCAGTGAATCGACTGGGGGAGATACGCAGTATTTT
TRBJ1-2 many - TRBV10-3 CAISVPRGANYGYTF TGTGCCATCAGTGTACCTCGGGGGGCTAACTATGGCTACACCTTC
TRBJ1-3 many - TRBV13 CASSPFRGNTIYF TGTGCCAGCAGCCCTTTCCGTGGAAACACCATATATTTT
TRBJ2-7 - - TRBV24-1 CDTSSYEQYF TGTGACACCAGTTCCTACGAGCAGTACTTC
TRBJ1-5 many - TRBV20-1 CSALDSLSNQPQHF TGCAGTGCTCTCGACAGCCTAAGCAATCAGCCCCAGCATTTT
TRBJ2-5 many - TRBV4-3 CASSQDWEGLGTQYF TGCGCCAGCAGCCAAGATTGGGAAGGCCTCGGGACCCAGTACTTC
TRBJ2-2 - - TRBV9 CASSVAGTGGLFF TGTGCCAGCAGCGTAGCAGGGACCGGGGGGCTGTTTTTT